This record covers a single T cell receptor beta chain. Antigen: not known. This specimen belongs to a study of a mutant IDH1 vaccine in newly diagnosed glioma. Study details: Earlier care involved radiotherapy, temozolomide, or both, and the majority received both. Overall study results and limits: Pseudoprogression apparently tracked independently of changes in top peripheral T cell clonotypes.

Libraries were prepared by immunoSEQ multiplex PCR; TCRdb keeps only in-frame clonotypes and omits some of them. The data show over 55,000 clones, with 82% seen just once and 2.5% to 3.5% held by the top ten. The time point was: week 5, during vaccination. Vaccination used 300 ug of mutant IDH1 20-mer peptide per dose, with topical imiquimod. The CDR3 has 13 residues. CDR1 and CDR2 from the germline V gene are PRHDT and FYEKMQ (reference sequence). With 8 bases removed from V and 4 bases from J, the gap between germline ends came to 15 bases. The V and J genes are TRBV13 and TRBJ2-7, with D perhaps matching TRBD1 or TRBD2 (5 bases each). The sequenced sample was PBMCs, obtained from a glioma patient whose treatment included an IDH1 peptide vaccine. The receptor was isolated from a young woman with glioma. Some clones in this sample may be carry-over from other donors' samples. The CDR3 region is CASSGTAIYEQYF. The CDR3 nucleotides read TGTGCCAGCTCCGGGACGGCTATTTACGAGCAGTACTTC.